This is a list of T cell receptor beta chains from one sample in a study of cytotoxic CD8 clonotypes in ibrutinib-treated CLL. TCRdb's copy holds only in-frame clones and misses some; the assay was immunoSEQ multiplex PCR. In the table there are about 200,000 clones, 75% to 80% of which are singletons. The sample consisted of PBMCs, taken after 12 months of ibrutinib treatment. All receptors come from a human donor with chronic lymphocytic leukemia. The CDR3 runs from the conserved cysteine through the conserved F or W. D genes are given only for firm matches. Expanded clones get a size class; other rows say once, few or many, or leave the size out.

>-|TRBV28|TRBD1|TRBJ2-6
TGTGCCAGCACCCTTGGACAGGGGGACGGGGCCAACGTCCTGACTTTC
CASTLGQGDGANVLTF
>once|TRBV28|-|TRBJ2-1
TGTGCCAGCAGCTTACCCGAGGGTCACTACAATGAGCAGTTCTTC
CASSLPEGHYNEQFF
>-|TRBV28|-|TRBJ2-7
TGTGCCAGCAGTATAACAGCGACAGTCTACGAGCAGTACTTC
CASSITATVYEQYF
>-|TRBV6-5|TRBD1|TRBJ1-2
TGTGCCAGCAGTACCACCGGGACAGGGGGGTATGGCTACACCTTC
CASSTTGTGGYGYTF
>-|TRBV27|TRBD1|TRBJ1-3
TGTGCCAGCAGTTTAACAGGGGCTGGAAACACCATATATTTT
CASSLTGAGNTIYF
>-|TRBV11-2|-|TRBJ1-2
TGTGCCAGCAGCTTTGGGCCCTTCTATGGCTACACCTTC
CASSFGPFYGYTF
>-|TRBV11-2|-|TRBJ2-3
TGTGCCAGCAGCTTGGGGGCCCAAGATACGCAGTATTTT
CASSLGAQDTQYF
>-|TRBV5-1|-|TRBJ1-1
TGCGCCAGCAGCGGACAGAGGGCTGACACTGAAGCTTTCTTT
CASSGQRADTEAFF
>once|TRBV7-9|TRBD2|TRBJ2-5
TGTGCCAGCAGTTACAGCGGGAGTAGAGAGACCCAGTACTTC
CASSYSGSRETQYF
>-|TRBV20-1|-|TRBJ2-7
TGCAGTGCTAGATACAGGGACGAGCAGTACTTC
CSARYRDEQYF
>-|TRBV27|-|TRBJ2-1
TGTGCCAGCAGTCCTCAACTGGGTGAGAATGAGCAGTTCTTC
CASSPQLGENEQFF